The rows below give T cell receptor beta chains drawn from one sample of a study of cytomegalovirus exposure and HLA in healthy donors. Sequencing used immunoSEQ multiplex PCR; TCRdb keeps in-frame clones, though not all of them. The data show about 130,000 clones, with around 8.5% seen just once and 4.5% to 5.5% held by the top ten. What was sequenced was PBMCs. These receptor sequences come from a man aged 40-50 years in good health and CMV-seronegative. The CDR3 runs from the conserved cysteine through the conserved F or W. D genes are given only for firm matches. A clone size is listed for some rows: how often the clone was seen (once, few, many), or a class if it is expanded.

v_call	j_call	clone_size	d_call	cdr3_aa	cdr3_nt
TRBV5-6	TRBJ2-3	few	TRBD2	CASSLFPSGSTDTQYF	TGTGCCAGCAGCTTGTTTCCTAGCGGGAGCACAGATACGCAGTATTTT
TRBV6-5	TRBJ1-5	.	.	CASSSSHRSAQHF	TGTGCCAGCAGTTCTTCCCATCGATCAGCCCAGCATTTT
TRBV18	TRBJ2-7	.	TRBD1	CASSPSQGANEQYF	TGTGCCAGCTCACCATCGCAGGGGGCCAACGAGCAGTACTTC
TRBV11-3	TRBJ2-1	.	TRBD1	CASSSGTGSYNEQFF	TGTGCCAGCAGTTCCGGGACAGGGTCCTACAATGAGCAGTTCTTC
TRBV7-9	TRBJ2-5	.	TRBD2	CASSPGGVETQYF	TGTGCCAGCAGCCCCGGGGGGGTTGAGACCCAGTACTTC
TRBV6-1	TRBJ1-2	.	TRBD1	CASQTGGAYGYTF	TGTGCCAGTCAGACAGGGGGCGCCTATGGCTACACCTTC
TRBV7-9	TRBJ2-7	few	TRBD1	CASSGTGVNEQYF	TGTGCCAGCAGCGGGACAGGGGTGAACGAGCAGTACTTC
TRBV28	TRBJ1-5	few	.	CASSLSVELPQHF	TGTGCCAGCAGTTTATCCGTGGAGCTCCCCCAGCATTTT
TRBV6-5	TRBJ1-6	few	.	CASSGQTNSPLHF	TGTGCCAGCAGCGGACAAACCAATTCACCCCTCCACTTT
TRBV6-5	TRBJ2-1	.	TRBD2	CASGALAGVTNERFF	TGTGCCAGCGGAGCCCTGGCGGGAGTTACCAATGAGCGGTTCTTC
TRBV9	TRBJ1-6	few	TRBD1	CASSPGTGGPPLHF	TGTGCCAGCAGCCCTGGGACAGGGGGTCCACCCCTCCACTTT
TRBV5-1	TRBJ1-2	few	.	CASSLALAKGSDGYTF	TGCGCCAGCAGCTTGGCGTTGGCGAAGGGTAGCGATGGCTACACCTTC
TRBV27	TRBJ2-5	.	.	CASSFTGLETQYF	TGTGCCAGCAGTTTCACAGGCCTCGAGACCCAGTACTTC
TRBV7-7	TRBJ2-5	few	TRBD2	CASTEGLAGSQETQYF	TGTGCCAGCACCGAAGGGCTAGCGGGGAGCCAAGAGACCCAGTACTTC